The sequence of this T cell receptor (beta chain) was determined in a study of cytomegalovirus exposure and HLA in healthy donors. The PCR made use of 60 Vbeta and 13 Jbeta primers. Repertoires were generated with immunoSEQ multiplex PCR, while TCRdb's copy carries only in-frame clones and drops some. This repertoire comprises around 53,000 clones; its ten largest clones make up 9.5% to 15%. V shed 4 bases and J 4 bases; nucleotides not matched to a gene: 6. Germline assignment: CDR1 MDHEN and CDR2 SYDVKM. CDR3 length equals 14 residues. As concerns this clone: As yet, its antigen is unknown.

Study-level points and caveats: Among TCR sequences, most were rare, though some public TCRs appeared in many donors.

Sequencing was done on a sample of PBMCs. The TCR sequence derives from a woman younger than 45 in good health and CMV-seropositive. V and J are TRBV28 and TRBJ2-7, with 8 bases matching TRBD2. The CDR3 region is CASSSPGGGYEQYF. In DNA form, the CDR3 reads TGTGCCAGCAGTTCCCCCGGCGGGGGGTACGAGCAGTACTTC.